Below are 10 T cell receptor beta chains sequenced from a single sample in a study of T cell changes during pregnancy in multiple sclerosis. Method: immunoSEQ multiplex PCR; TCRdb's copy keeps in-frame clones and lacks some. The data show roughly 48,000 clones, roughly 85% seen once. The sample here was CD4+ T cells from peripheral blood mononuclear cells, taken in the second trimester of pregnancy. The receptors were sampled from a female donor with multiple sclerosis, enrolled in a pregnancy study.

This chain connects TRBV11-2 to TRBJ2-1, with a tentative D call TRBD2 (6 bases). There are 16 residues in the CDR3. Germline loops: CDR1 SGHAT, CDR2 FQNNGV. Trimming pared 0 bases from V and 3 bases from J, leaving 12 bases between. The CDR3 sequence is CASSLEGGKGYNEQFF. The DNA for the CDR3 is TGTGCCAGCAGCTTAGAGGGCGGGAAGGGCTACAATGAGCAGTTCTTC.

The CDR3 loop reads CASSSSGRSGTDTQYF. CDR3 DNA sequence: TGTGCCAGCAGCTCTAGCGGGAGGTCAGGGACAGATACGCAGTATTTT. The chain carries TRBV7-9 and TRBJ2-3, with 11 bases matching TRBD2. CDR1 is SEHNR, CDR2 FQNEAQ, per germline (reference sequence). Trimming removed 4 bases from V and 3 bases from J; junction bases left unmatched: 6. CDR3 length: 16 amino acids.

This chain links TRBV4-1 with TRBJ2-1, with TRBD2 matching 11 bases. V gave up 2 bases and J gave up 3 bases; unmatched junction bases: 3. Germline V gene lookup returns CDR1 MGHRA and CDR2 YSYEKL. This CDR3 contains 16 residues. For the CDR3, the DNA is TGCGCCAGCAGCCAACCCACTAGCGGGAGCTACAATGAGCAGTTCTTC. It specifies CASSQPTSGSYNEQFF.

The CDR3 sequence is CASRQGLSTGELFF. The DNA for the CDR3 is TGCGCCAGCAGACAGGGTCTCTCGACCGGGGAGCTGTTTTTT. The chain carries TRBV5-1 and TRBJ2-2; weak D call: TRBD1 (6 bases). Trimming took off 5 bases at V and 5 bases at J, with 13 bases between the two ends. Germline CDR1 and CDR2: SGHRS and YFSETQ. This CDR3 has 14 amino acids.

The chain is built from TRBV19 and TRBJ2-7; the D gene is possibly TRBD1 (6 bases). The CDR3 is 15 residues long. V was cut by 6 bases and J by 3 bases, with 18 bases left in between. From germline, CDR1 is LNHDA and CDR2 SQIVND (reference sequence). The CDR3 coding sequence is TGTGCCAGTAGAGAGCTAGGGGGTAGTAGCTACGAGCAGTACTTC. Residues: CASRELGGSSYEQYF.

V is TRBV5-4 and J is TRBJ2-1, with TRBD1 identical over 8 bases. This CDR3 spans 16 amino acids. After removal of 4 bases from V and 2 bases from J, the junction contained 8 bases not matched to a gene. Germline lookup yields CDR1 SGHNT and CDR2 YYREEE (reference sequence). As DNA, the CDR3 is TGTGCCAGCAGCCCCCGGACAGGGAGAACCTACAATGAGCAGTTCTTC. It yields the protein CASSPRTGRTYNEQFF.

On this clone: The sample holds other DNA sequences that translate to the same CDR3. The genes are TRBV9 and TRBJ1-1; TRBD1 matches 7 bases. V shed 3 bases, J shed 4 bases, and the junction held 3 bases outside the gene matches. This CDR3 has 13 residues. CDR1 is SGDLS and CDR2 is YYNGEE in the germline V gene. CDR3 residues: CASSARQGTEAFF. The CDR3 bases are TGTGCCAGCAGCGCCCGACAGGGCACTGAAGCTTTCTTT.

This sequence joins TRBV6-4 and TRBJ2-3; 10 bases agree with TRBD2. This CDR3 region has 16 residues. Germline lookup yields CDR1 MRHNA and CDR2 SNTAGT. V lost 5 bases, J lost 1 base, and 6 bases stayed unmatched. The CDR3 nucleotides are TGTGCCAGCAGTCCTCTAGCGGGAGCGGGCACAGATACGCAGTATTTT. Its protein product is CASSPLAGAGTDTQYF.

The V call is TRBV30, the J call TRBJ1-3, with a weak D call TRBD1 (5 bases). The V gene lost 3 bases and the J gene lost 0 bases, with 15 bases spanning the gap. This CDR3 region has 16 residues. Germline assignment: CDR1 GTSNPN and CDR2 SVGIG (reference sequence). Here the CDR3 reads CAWSPWGGSSGNTIYF. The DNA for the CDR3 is TGTGCCTGGAGCCCCTGGGGGGGGAGCTCTGGAAACACCATATATTTT.

The CDR3 DNA reads as TGTGCCAGCAGCTGGCTACCGGGACTAGCCCAAGAGACCCAGTACTTC. Translating it yields CASSWLPGLAQETQYF. The chain has TRBV7-9 and TRBJ2-5, with TRBD2 matching 9 bases. The ends lost 4 bases at V and 1 base at J; junction bases unmatched: 7. CDR1 and CDR2 from the germline V gene are SEHNR and FQNEAQ (reference sequence). CDR3 length equals 16 residues.